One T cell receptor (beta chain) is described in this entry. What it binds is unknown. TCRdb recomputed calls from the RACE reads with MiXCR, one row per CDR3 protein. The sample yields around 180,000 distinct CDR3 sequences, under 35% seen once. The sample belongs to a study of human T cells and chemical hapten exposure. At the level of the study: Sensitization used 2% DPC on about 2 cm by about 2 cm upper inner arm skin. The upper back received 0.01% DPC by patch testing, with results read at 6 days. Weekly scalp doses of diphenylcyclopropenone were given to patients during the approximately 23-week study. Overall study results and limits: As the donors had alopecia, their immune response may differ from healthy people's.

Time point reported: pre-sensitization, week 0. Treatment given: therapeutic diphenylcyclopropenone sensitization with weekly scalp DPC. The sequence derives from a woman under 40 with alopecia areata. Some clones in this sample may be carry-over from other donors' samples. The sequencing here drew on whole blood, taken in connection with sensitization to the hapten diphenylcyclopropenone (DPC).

CDR3 sequence: CAISPPPGGPYEQYF. As DNA, the CDR3 is TGTGCCATCAGCCCCCCGCCTGGAGGACCCTACGAGCAGTACTTC. V is TRBV10-3 and J is TRBJ2-7; D is possibly TRBD2 (5 bases). With 6 bases removed from V and 2 bases from J, the gap between germline ends came to 17 bases. Germline CDR1 ENHRY, CDR2 SYGVKD. This CDR3 contains 15 residues.